This entry lists 29 T cell receptor beta chains sequenced from one sample in a study of human T cells and chemical hapten exposure. As for time point: healthy volunteer bleed at 6 weeks. The total RNA was obtained from whole blood that was not fractionated. In TCRdb, the RACE reads were re-called with MiXCR into one record per CDR3 protein. The sample contains fewer than 50,000 distinct CDR3 sequences, approximately 4% of which appear only once. The sequencing sample was made of whole blood. These receptors were collected from a human donor in good health. Some clones in this sample may be carry-over from other donors' samples.

This clonotype occurred many times. J is TRBJ2-7 and V is TRBV5-1, with 8 nucleotides matching TRBD1. Looked up from germline, CDR1 is SGHRS and CDR2 is YFSETQ. The CDR3 contains 14 residues. Trimming at V came to 2 bases and at J to 4 bases, leaving 5 bases not matched to a gene. The CDR3 nucleotides read TGCGCCAGCAGCTTAGGCTACAGGGGGTACGAGCAGTACTTC. Its translation is CASSLGYRGYEQYF. Together with reference TRBV5-1 and TRBJ2-7, the CDR3 gives the full variable domain: KAGVTQTPRYLIKTRGQQVTLSCSPISGHRSVSWYQQTPGQGLQFLFEYFSETQRNKGNFPGRFSGRQFSNSRSEMNVSTLELGDSALYLCASSLGYRGYEQYFGPGTRLTVT.

This clonotype was recorded at least ten times. The gene calls are TRBV9 and TRBJ1-6; D is unclear. V was shortened by 1 base and J by 5 bases, with 4 bases between the two germline ends. In germline, CDR1 is SGDLS, CDR2 YYNGEE. The CDR3 covers 13 residues. The CDR3 loop is CASSVKDNSPLHF. CDR3 DNA sequence: TGTGCCAGCAGCGTAAAGGATAATTCACCCCTCCACTTT.

This clonotype was observed many times. The chain employs TRBV5-6 and TRBJ2-7; 7 bases line up with TRBD2. The ends lost 0 bases at V and 4 bases at J; junction bases unmatched: 7. Per germline, CDR1 SGHDT and CDR2 YYEEEE. The CDR3 runs 15 residues. As DNA, the CDR3 is TGTGCCAGCAGCTTGGGCGGGGGAGTGGATTACGAGCAGTACTTC. This encodes CASSLGGGVDYEQYF.

The table lists this clonotype with many counts. V and J are TRBV7-6 and TRBJ1-6; 9 positions agree with TRBD1. The CDR3 is 17 residues long. The V gene end was trimmed by 5 bases and the J gene end by 7 bases; junction bases not matched to a gene: 12. The V gene's germline CDR1 is SGHVS and CDR2 FNYEAQ. As DNA, the CDR3 is TGTGCCAGCAGCCCCAGGGACAGGGCTAGTCGGAATTCACCCCTCCACTTT. Its translation: CASSPRDRASRNSPLHF.

This clonotype has a count of ten or more. The gene calls are TRBV28 and TRBJ2-5, with D possibly being TRBD1 or TRBD2 (5 bases each). CDR1 MDHEN and CDR2 SYDVKM come from the germline V gene. Between the trimmed V and J ends, which lost 10 bases and 2 bases, there was a span of 17 bases. The CDR3 has 14 residues. DNA of the CDR3: TGTGCCACCCGGGGCGCTTCGGGTCAAGAGACCCAGTACTTC. Amino acid sequence: CATRGASGQETQYF.

This clonotype was seen at least ten times. The J gene is TRBJ1-2, the V gene TRBV28, with TRBD1 identical over 9 bases. V trimming: 5 bases; J trimming: 4 bases; junction bases outside the gene matches: 8. This CDR3 has 15 amino acids. CDR1 is MDHEN, CDR2 SYDVKM, per germline. The CDR3 reads CASSAAGTGIYGYTF. DNA for the CDR3: TGTGCCAGCAGTGCCGCCGGGACAGGGATCTATGGCTACACCTTC.

This clonotype occurred a few times. V and J are TRBV13 and TRBJ1-1, with 8 bases aligning to TRBD1. Trimming at V came to 1 base and at J to 4 bases, leaving 2 bases not matched to a gene. The CDR3 runs to 14 residues. The V gene's germline CDR1 is PRHDT and CDR2 FYEKMQ (reference sequence). The CDR3 reads CASSLVQGGTEAFF. The CDR3 nucleotides are TGTGCCAGCAGCTTAGTACAGGGGGGCACTGAAGCTTTCTTT.

This clonotype occurred many times. This chain links TRBV27 with TRBJ2-3; TRBD2 aligns across 9 bases. CDR1 is MNHEY, CDR2 SMNVEV, per germline (reference sequence). The CDR3 extends over 17 amino acids. With V trimmed by 5 bases and J by 1 base, 10 bases remained unmatched. The CDR3 nucleotides read TGTGCCAGCAGTCCACGGGCTAGCGGGACCGGCACAGATACGCAGTATTTT. Translation gives CASSPRASGTGTDTQYF.

The table lists this clonotype with many counts. The chain is built from TRBV6-6 and TRBJ2-7; D unresolved. V lost 2 bases to trimming and J lost 1 base, with 12 bases between them. The CDR3 length is 15 residues. Per the germline V gene, CDR1 is MNHNY and CDR2 is SVGAGI (reference sequence). DNA for the CDR3: TGTGCCAGCAGTTACGAGGAATTCGGGTCCTACGAGCAGTACTTC. Amino acids: CASSYEEFGSYEQYF.

This clonotype was detected many times. This chain connects TRBV12-3 or TRBV12-4 to TRBJ1-6, with 8 bases identical to TRBD1. V shed 6 bases, J shed 5 bases, and the junction held 3 bases outside the gene matches. The CDR3 has 14 residues. The CDR3 bases are TGTGCCAGCAGGGAGACAGGGGATAATTCACCCCTCCACTTT. It encodes CASRETGDNSPLHF.

This clonotype was recorded at least ten times. The chain carries TRBV5-5 and TRBJ2-3, with D hard to call. V lost 1 base to trimming and J lost 0 bases, with 15 bases between them. CDR3 length: 17 amino acids. Germline V CDR1 and CDR2: SGHKS, YYEKEE (reference sequence). For the CDR3, the DNA is TGTGCCAGCAGCTTGATTCCATCCCAGCTTAGCACAGATACGCAGTATTTT. Translated, it gives CASSLIPSQLSTDTQYF. The entire variable domain, with the rest obtained from reference TRBV5-5 and TRBJ2-3, is as follows: DAGVTQSPTHLIKTRGQQVTLRCSPISGHKSVSWYQQVLGQGPQFIFQYYEKEERGRGNFPDRFSARQFPNYSSELNVNALLLGDSALYLCASSLIPSQLSTDTQYFGPGTRLTVL.

This clonotype was seen at least ten times. The chain links TRBV20-1 to TRBJ1-3, with D uncertain. Per germline, CDR1 DFQATT and CDR2 SNEGSKA (reference sequence). V lost 6 bases, J lost 0 bases, and 9 bases lay in between. The CDR3 loop spans 13 amino acids. The chain's CDR3 is CSAPRYSGNTIYF. In DNA form, the CDR3 reads TGCAGTGCCCCTAGGTACTCTGGAAACACCATATATTTT.

This clonotype was picked up many times. The V and J genes are TRBV3-1 and TRBJ1-4, with D possibly TRBD1 on 5 matching bases. The CDR3 is made up of 17 amino acids. Germline lookup yields CDR1 LGHDT and CDR2 YNNKEL (reference sequence). With 5 bases removed from V and 0 bases from J, the gap between germline ends came to 16 bases. CDR3 protein: CASSSGIVQTTNEKLFF. CDR3 bases: TGTGCCAGCAGCTCAGGGATAGTTCAGACAACTAATGAAAAACTGTTTTTT.

This clonotype has a count of ten or more. The rearrangement uses TRBV4-1 and TRBJ2-7, with 7 bases identical to TRBD2. The V gene's germline CDR1 is MGHRA and CDR2 YSYEKL. The V gene end was trimmed by 2 bases and the J gene end by 0 bases; junction bases not matched to a gene: 13. The CDR3 extends over 18 amino acids. The CDR3 protein is CASSQTDFLAASSYEQYF. For the CDR3, the DNA is TGCGCCAGCAGCCAAACTGACTTTCTAGCGGCGAGCTCCTACGAGCAGTACTTC.

The table lists this clonotype with many counts. V is TRBV5-1 and J is TRBJ1-6, with a weak D call TRBD1 (5 bases). The germline CDR1 and CDR2 sequences are SGHRS and YFSETQ. V shed 0 bases and J shed 15 bases, with 10 bases lying between them. This CDR3 region has 12 residues. Here the CDR3 reads CASSLVGHVLHF. CDR3 nucleotide sequence: TGCGCCAGCAGCTTGGTAGGACACGTCCTCCACTTT.

This clonotype was recorded at least ten times. This chain connects TRBV27 to TRBJ2-2, with no clear D. Deletions cut 4 bases from V and 0 bases from J, with 9 bases between. The germline V gene encodes CDR1 MNHEY and CDR2 SMNVEV (reference sequence). This CDR3 has 15 amino acids. The CDR3 nucleotides read TGTGCCAGCAGTTCGTCCTACGCGAACACCGGGGAGCTGTTTTTT. Amino acids: CASSSSYANTGELFF.

The chain uses TRBV5-1 and TRBJ1-1; D possibly corresponds to TRBD1 (5 bases). V lost 4 bases to trimming and J lost 7 bases, with 20 bases between them. Germline CDR1 SGHRS, CDR2 YFSETQ. This CDR3 region has 15 residues. The CDR3 loop reads CASSRLIGPTDEAFF. Written as DNA, the CDR3 is TGCGCCAGCAGCCGATTAATCGGACCGACAGATGAAGCTTTCTTT.

This clonotype was recorded many times. The chain is built from TRBV7-3 and TRBJ2-2; tentatively, D is TRBD1 or TRBD2 (5 bases each). Germline V gives CDR1 SGHTA, CDR2 FQGTGA. The CDR3 is 17 residues long. Trimming cost V 5 bases and J 1 base, with 17 bases left between them. CDR3 DNA: TGTGCCAGCAGCCCCAATGGGGGTGGACGGAACACCGGGGAGCTGTTTTTT. Translation gives CASSPNGGGRNTGELFF.

The chain recombines TRBV18 with TRBJ1-2; D gene ambiguous. Trimming took 3 bases from V and 7 from J, leaving 15 bases between them. This CDR3 is built from 14 residues. Germline V lookup: CDR1 KGHSH, CDR2 LQKENI. CDR3 DNA: TGTGCCAGCTCACCTCCCGGAGACGCTGGTGGCTACACCTTC. This gives the protein CASSPPGDAGGYTF.

In its sample, this clonotype was seen many times. The CDR3 loop reads CASSYRSRAGDTQYF. For the CDR3, the DNA is TGTGCCAGCAGTTACAGGTCCAGGGCTGGGGATACGCAGTATTTT. The gene calls are TRBV6-6 and TRBJ2-3, with a weak D call TRBD1 (5 bases). CDR1 and CDR2 (germline): MNHNY, SVGAGI (reference sequence). The CDR3 is made up of 15 amino acids. The V end was cut by 2 bases, the J end by 6 bases, with 15 bases between.

In its sample, this clonotype was seen many times. The J gene is TRBJ1-2, the V gene TRBV10-1; 7 nucleotides align to TRBD1. The CDR3 totals 12 residues. The V gene end was trimmed by 7 bases and the J gene end by 3 bases; junction bases not matched to a gene: 2. Germline values: CDR1 WNHNN, CDR2 SYGVQD (reference sequence). CDR3 coding DNA: TGCGCCAGCATGAGGGGGCACTATGGCTACACCTTC. This translates into CASMRGHYGYTF.

This clonotype has a count of ten or more. The genes are TRBV5-1 and TRBJ1-5; the match to TRBD1 covers 8 bases. The CDR3 runs to 14 residues. Germline lookup yields CDR1 SGHRS and CDR2 YFSETQ. The V gene end was trimmed by 5 bases and the J gene end by 6 bases; junction bases not matched to a gene: 7. CDR3 amino acids: CASRPQGAIQPQHF. Here the CDR3 DNA reads TGCGCCAGCAGACCCCAGGGGGCTATTCAGCCCCAGCATTTT. The variable domain in full, completed from reference TRBV5-1 and TRBJ1-5, reads KAGVTQTPRYLIKTRGQQVTLSCSPISGHRSVSWYQQTPGQGLQFLFEYFSETQRNKGNFPGRFSGRQFSNSRSEMNVSTLELGDSALYLCASRPQGAIQPQHFGDGTRLSIL.

In regard to this clonotype: A read error may explain this, as a much larger clone is one base away. The chain carries TRBV29-1 and TRBJ2-7; 8 bases are shared with TRBD1. The CDR3 covers 13 residues. With V trimmed by 7 bases and J by 7 bases, 12 bases remained unmatched. CDR1 is SQVTM, CDR2 ANQGSEA, per germline. CDR3 loop: CSAVHRTGGEQYF. Here the CDR3 DNA reads TGCAGCGCCGTACACCGTACAGGGGGGGAGCAGTACTTC.

This clonotype was found a few times. The chain is built from TRBV29-1 and TRBJ2-1; the D is unclear. The CDR3 is 12 amino acids. Deletions cut 1 base from V and 8 bases from J, with 9 bases between. Germline CDR1 is SQVTM and CDR2 is ANQGSEA. The CDR3 DNA sequence: TGCAGCGTTGAAGTTATTAAGTATGAGCAGTTCTTC. It specifies CSVEVIKYEQFF.

This clonotype was counted ten times or more. The chain uses TRBV20-1 and TRBJ2-3, with D hard to call. The germline CDR1 and CDR2 sequences are DFQATT and SNEGSKA (reference sequence). The CDR3 spans 14 residues. V lost 3 bases and J 2 bases, leaving 12 bases between the germline ends. The CDR3 protein is CSARLIASTDTQYF. The CDR3 DNA reads TGCAGTGCTAGGTTGATAGCTTCCACAGATACGCAGTATTTT.

This clonotype has a count of ten or more. The chain uses TRBV10-3 and TRBJ2-5; D is undetermined. Germline CDR1 reads ENHRY; CDR2 reads SYGVKD. The CDR3 consists of 15 residues. V was pared by 5 bases and J by 5 bases, with 18 bases between. The CDR3 nucleotides are TGTGCCATCAGTCCCATTTCGGGTCCGGAGGAGACCCAGTACTTC. Protein sequence: CAISPISGPEETQYF.

This clonotype was detected many times. V and J are TRBV6-5 and TRBJ1-5; D not resolved. CDR3 size: 13 residues. V shed 7 bases and J shed 1 base, with 8 bases lying between them. Germline CDR1 reads MNHEY; CDR2 reads SVGAGI. CDR3 amino acids: CASKRRSNQPQHF. The CDR3 nucleotides are TGTGCCAGCAAGAGGAGGAGCAATCAGCCCCAGCATTTT.

The rearrangement uses TRBV5-1 and TRBJ1-5, with 12 bases aligning to TRBD1. V shed 4 bases and J 7 bases; nucleotides not matched to a gene: 9. Germline-derived CDR1 and CDR2 are SGHRS and YFSETQ. The CDR3 is 16 residues long. The CDR3 is CASSHDGTGGGQPQHF. The CDR3 DNA follows: TGCGCCAGCAGCCACGACGGGACAGGGGGCGGGCAGCCCCAGCATTTT.

This clonotype was seen a few times. The chain couples TRBV7-9 to TRBJ1-1; tentative D call: TRBD1 (5 bases). V lost 1 base and J lost 3, with 18 bases in between. The CDR3 sequence is 17 residues long. Germline lookup yields CDR1 SEHNR and CDR2 FQNEAQ (reference sequence). CDR3: CASSLEVQGGWDTEAFF. CDR3 coding DNA: TGTGCCAGCAGCTTAGAGGTCCAGGGAGGGTGGGACACTGAAGCTTTCTTT.